This passage covers 4 T cell receptor beta chains from one sample sequenced in a study of control samples from healthy donors and cancer patients. Repertoires were generated with immunoSEQ multiplex PCR, while TCRdb's copy carries only in-frame clones and drops some. The sample shows about 200,000 clones, and about 2.2% sits with its ten largest clones. The sequenced sample was blood. The receptors come from a woman aged 25 to 45 in good health.

This chain joins TRBV12-3 or TRBV12-4 and TRBJ2-3; D is undetermined. This CDR3 has 11 amino acids. Trimming took off 7 bases at V and 2 bases at J, with 4 bases between the two ends. The CDR3 spells CASMFTDTQYF. CDR3 nucleotide sequence: TGTGCCAGCATGTTCACAGATACGCAGTATTTT.

The V gene is TRBV9, the J gene TRBJ1-4, with unresolved D. This CDR3 is 16 amino acids long. The germline V and J ends were trimmed by 3 bases and 5 bases, with 17 bases remaining between them. Germline V gene sequence: CDR1 SGDLS, CDR2 YYNGEE. The CDR3 bases are TGTGCCAGCAGCGCTTTCCAGACAAGAAGGAATGAAAAACTGTTTTTT. Translated: CASSAFQTRRNEKLFF.

This chain connects TRBV28 to TRBJ1-5; D possibly corresponds to TRBD1 (6 bases). CDR1 MDHEN and CDR2 SYDVKM come from the germline V gene. The CDR3 is 14 residues long. The V end lost 2 bases, the J end lost 7 bases, and 12 bases lay between the germline ends. Written as DNA, the CDR3 is TGTGCCAGCAGTTTACCGGGGGCGGCGCAGCCCCAGCATTTT. It codes for CASSLPGAAQPQHF.

The chain has TRBV9 and TRBJ1-1, with D perhaps TRBD1 (6 bases). The CDR3 spans 13 residues. V was pared by 2 bases and J by 8 bases, with 13 bases between. Germline loops: CDR1 SGDLS, CDR2 YYNGEE. In nucleotides, the CDR3 is TGTGCCAGCAGCGTTCTGGCCGGGACAGAAGCTTTCTTT. Translated: CASSVLAGTEAFF.